This TCR beta chain was recorded in a study of T cells in Graves' hyperthyroidism and ophthalmopathy. Authors of the study amplified TCR beta CDR3 regions from RNA transcripts. First-round RT-PCR targeting the TCR CDR3 was performed with the HTBI primer set. TCRdb re-analysed the multiplex PCR reads in MiXCR, keeping a single row per CDR3 protein. The sample has under 350,000 distinct CDR3 sequences; 18% are singletons. Regarding the study as a whole: Ophthalmopathy prediction by the model preceded onset by a median about 6 months.

The CDR3 has 13 amino acids. Deletions cut 8 bases from V and 0 bases from J, with 7 bases between. Clinical symptoms, serum thyroxine, TRAb, thyroid ultrasound and orbital computed tomography established diagnosis. The PBMCs studied were ones that came from 10 ml fresh peripheral blood. The table lists this clonotype with a few counts. Its antigen remains unidentified. The sequence was obtained from a woman between 45 and 65 years old with Graves' hyperthyroidism. The specimen sequenced was blood. V usage is TRBV12-3 or TRBV12-4 and J usage is TRBJ2-2; no definite D call. Here the CDR3 reads CASVRTNTGELFF. DNA of the CDR3: TGTGCCAGCGTCAGGACGAACACCGGGGAGCTGTTTTTT.